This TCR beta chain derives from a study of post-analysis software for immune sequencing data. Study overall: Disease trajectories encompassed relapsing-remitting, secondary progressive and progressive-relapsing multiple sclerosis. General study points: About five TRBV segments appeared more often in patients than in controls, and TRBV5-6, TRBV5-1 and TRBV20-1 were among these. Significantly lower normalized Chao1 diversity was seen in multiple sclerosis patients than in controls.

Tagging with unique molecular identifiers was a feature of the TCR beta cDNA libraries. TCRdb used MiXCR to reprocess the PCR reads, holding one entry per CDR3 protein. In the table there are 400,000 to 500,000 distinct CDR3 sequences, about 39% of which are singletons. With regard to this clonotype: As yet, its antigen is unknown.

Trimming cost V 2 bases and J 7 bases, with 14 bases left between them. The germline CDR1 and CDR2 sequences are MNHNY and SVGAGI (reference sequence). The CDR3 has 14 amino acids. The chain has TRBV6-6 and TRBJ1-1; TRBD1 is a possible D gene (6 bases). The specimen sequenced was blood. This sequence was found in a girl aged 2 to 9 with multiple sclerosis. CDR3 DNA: TGTGCCAGCAGTTACGAAGGGGGAAGAAGTGAAGCTTTCTTT. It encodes CASSYEGGRSEAFF.